This T cell receptor beta chain emerged from a study of T cell changes during pregnancy in multiple sclerosis. Libraries were prepared by immunoSEQ multiplex PCR; TCRdb keeps only in-frame clonotypes and omits some of them. This table has tens of thousands of clones, under 95% appearing once. The sequencing here drew on peripheral blood, taken before pregnancy. The TCR originated in a female donor with multiple sclerosis, enrolled in a pregnancy study.

The CDR3 sequence: CASSWNRGPDYEQYF. The CDR3 nucleotides read TGTGCCAGCAGCTGGAACAGGGGGCCGGACTACGAGCAGTACTTC. The J gene is TRBJ2-7, the V gene TRBV5-4, with 9 bases lining up with TRBD1. This CDR3 region has 15 residues. V gave up 3 bases and J gave up 3 bases; unmatched junction bases: 7. CDR1 and CDR2 (germline): SGHNT, YYREEE (reference sequence).